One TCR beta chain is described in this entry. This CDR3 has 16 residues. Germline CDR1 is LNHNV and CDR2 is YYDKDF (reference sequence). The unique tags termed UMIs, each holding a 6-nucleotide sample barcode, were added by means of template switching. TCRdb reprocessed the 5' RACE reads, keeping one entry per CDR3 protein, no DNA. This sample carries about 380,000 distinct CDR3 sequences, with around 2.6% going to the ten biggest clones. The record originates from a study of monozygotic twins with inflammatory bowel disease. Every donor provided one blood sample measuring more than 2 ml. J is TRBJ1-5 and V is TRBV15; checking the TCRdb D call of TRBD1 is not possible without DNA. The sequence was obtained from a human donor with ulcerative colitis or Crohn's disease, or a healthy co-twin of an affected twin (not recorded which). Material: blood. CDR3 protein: CATSRNIWGGNQPQHF.